This T cell receptor (beta chain) appears in the sequencing data of a study of vaccination effects on CD4 cells after COVID-19. Background on the study: Pre-vaccine samples were drawn 16 days and one week before the first dose.

As concerns this clone: Antigen: not known.

Assay used: immunoSEQ multiplex PCR; TCRdb lists only in-frame clones, some missing. The sample includes 45,000 to 70,000 clones, around 76% of them seen just once. ViraFEST assay sequencing came after antigen-specific CD4+ T cells were expanded with viral peptide pools. Cultured cells yielded isolated CD4+ T cells after 10 to 11 days. Documented for the person is a PCR-confirmed SARS-CoV-2 infection occurring between March and December 2020. Every well housed two million PBMC, which grew in culture alongside around 9.8 IU/ml IL-2 and 10 ug/ml peptides. Each culture had half its medium swapped for IL-2 medium on days 3 and 7. This CDR3 is built from 16 residues. V was pared by 4 bases and J by 0 bases, with 8 bases of the junction left unmatched. Germline lookup yields CDR1 SGHNT and CDR2 YYREEE (reference sequence).

This specimen consisted of CD4+ T cells from PBMCs cultured with HIV peptides, obtained before COVID-19 vaccination. Sample subset: HIV-1 Nef peptide pool negative control/reference culture. The chain is built from TRBV5-4 and TRBJ2-7; 9 bases map to TRBD2. This receptor was identified in a human donor who had a prior SARS-CoV-2 infection. CDR3 coding DNA: TGTGCCAGCAGCCGCGATCTAGCGGGGAGCTCCTACGAGCAGTACTTC. It encodes CASSRDLAGSSYEQYF. Full variable domain (missing parts from reference TRBV5-4 and TRBJ2-7): ETGVTQSPTHLIKTRGQQVTLRCSSQSGHNTVSWYQQALGQGPQFIFQYYREEENGRGNFPPRFSGLQFPNYSSELNVNALELDDSALYLCASSRDLAGSSYEQYFGPGTRLTVT.